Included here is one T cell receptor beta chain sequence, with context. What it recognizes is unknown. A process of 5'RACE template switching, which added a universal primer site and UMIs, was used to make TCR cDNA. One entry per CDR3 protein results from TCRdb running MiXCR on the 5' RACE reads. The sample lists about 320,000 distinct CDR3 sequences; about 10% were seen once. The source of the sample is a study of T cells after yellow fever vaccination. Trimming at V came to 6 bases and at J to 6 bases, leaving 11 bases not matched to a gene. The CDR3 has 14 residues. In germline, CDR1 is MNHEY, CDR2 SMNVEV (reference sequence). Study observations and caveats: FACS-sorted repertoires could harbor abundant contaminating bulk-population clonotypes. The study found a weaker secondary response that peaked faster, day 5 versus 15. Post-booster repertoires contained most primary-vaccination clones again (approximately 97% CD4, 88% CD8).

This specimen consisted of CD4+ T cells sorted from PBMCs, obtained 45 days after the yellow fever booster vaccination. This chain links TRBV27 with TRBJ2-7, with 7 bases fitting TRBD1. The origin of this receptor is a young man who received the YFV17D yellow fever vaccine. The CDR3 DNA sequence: TGTGCCAGCAGCCTCGGACAGGAAAGCCTCGAGCAGTACTTC. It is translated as CASSLGQESLEQYF.